This record looks at one TCR beta chain sequence and its context. This record belongs to a study of blood T cell repertoires in COVID-19. Looking at the study overall: Sites in the United States, Italy and Spain provided acute and convalescent COVID-19 samples.

Trimming pared 7 bases from V and 0 bases from J, leaving 12 bases between. Germline CDR1 is LNHDA and CDR2 is SQIVND (reference sequence). The CDR3 is 15 amino acids. Residents of 24 US areas, aged about 18 to 100 years, made up the participants. The recovered donors of Cohort 3 showed two negative PCRs, clearance, or symptom resolution. Method: immunoSEQ multiplex PCR; TCRdb's copy keeps in-frame clones and lacks some. The sample has over 300,000 clones, 86% seen once; the top ten hold more than 9%. The TCR comes from a young woman who had recovered from COVID-19. Sequenced sample: PBMCs or T cells enriched from blood (not recorded which). This chain joins TRBV19 and TRBJ2-2; D gene unclear. The CDR3 nucleotides are TGTGCCAGTAACCCGAGCCAGGCGAACACCGGGGAGCTGTTTTTT. Encoded protein: CASNPSQANTGELFF.